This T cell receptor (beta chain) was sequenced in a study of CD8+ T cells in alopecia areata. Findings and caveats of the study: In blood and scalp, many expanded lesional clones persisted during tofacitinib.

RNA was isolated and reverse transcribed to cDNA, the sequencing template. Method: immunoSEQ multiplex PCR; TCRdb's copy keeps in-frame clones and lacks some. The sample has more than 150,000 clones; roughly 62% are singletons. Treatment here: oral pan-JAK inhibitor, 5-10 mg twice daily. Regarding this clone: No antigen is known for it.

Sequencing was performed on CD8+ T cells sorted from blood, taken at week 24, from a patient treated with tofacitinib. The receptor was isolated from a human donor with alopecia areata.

The chain's CDR3 is CASSLAISSGEAGTQYF. As DNA, the CDR3 is TGTGCCAGCAGCTTAGCGATTTCTAGCGGGGAGGCGGGGACCCAGTACTTC. The chain has TRBV7-8 and TRBJ2-5; 9 nucleotides agree with TRBD2. There are 17 residues in the CDR3. Germline values: CDR1 SGHVS, CDR2 FQNEAQ. Trimming took 0 bases from V and 7 from J; bases not matched to a gene: 12.